The 30 T cell receptor beta chains below all came from one sample that was sequenced in a study of shared clonotypes between healthy human individuals. Profiling relied on immunoSEQ multiplex PCR, and the TCRdb table lists in-frame clones only, not all of them. Seen here are about 490,000 clones, about 82% observed once, and the top ten hold roughly 13%. Sequencing was done on a sample of PBMCs. The receptor source for this set is a middle-aged woman in good health. Some clones in this sample may be carry-over from other donors' samples.

This clone came up once. The rearrangement uses TRBV7-9 and TRBJ1-1, with TRBD1 matching 7 bases. The germline gives CDR1 SEHNR, CDR2 FQNEAQ (reference sequence). Trimming took 4 bases from V and 7 from J; bases not matched to a gene: 9. This CDR3 has 14 amino acids. CDR3 in DNA: TGTGCCAGCAGCTCCGGGACAGAGAATAATGAAGCTTTCTTT. The encoded protein is CASSSGTENNEAFF.

V gene TRBV19 combines with J gene TRBJ2-5; TRBD1 agrees at 7 bases. The CDR3 extends over 16 amino acids. Germline V CDR1 and CDR2: LNHDA, SQIVND (reference sequence). V trimming: 1 base; J trimming: 2 bases; junction bases outside the gene matches: 7. The CDR3 coding sequence is TGTGCCAGTAGTATAGGGGGGACAGAAAATCAAGAGACCCAGTACTTC. Its translation: CASSIGGTENQETQYF. The whole variable domain, remainder taken from reference TRBV19 and TRBJ2-5, is DGGITQSPKYLFRKEGQNVTLSCEQNLNHDAMYWYRQDPGQGLRLIYYSQIVNDFQKGDIAEGYSVSREKKESFPLTVTSAQKNPTAFYLCASSIGGTENQETQYFGPGTRLLVL.

The chain is built from TRBV5-1 and TRBJ2-7; D possibly corresponds to TRBD2 (7 bases). Between the trimmed V and J ends, which lost 3 bases and 6 bases, there was a span of 19 bases. Germline-derived CDR1 and CDR2 are SGHRS and YFSETQ. The CDR3 contains 15 residues. CDR3 coding DNA: TGCGCCAGCAGCTCCTGGGGGGGCGGGAGATCCGAGCAGTACTTC. Its protein is CASSSWGGGRSEQYF. The variable domain in full, with the rest retrieved from reference TRBV5-1 and TRBJ2-7, is KAGVTQTPRYLIKTRGQQVTLSCSPISGHRSVSWYQQTPGQGLQFLFEYFSETQRNKGNFPGRFSGRQFSNSRSEMNVSTLELGDSALYLCASSSWGGGRSEQYFGPGTRLTVT.

V gene TRBV19 combines with J gene TRBJ2-1, with 11 bases aligning to TRBD2. V was clipped by 5 bases and J by 6 bases; unmatched bases: 9. The V gene's germline CDR1 is LNHDA and CDR2 SQIVND (reference sequence). CDR3 length: 16 amino acids. CDR3 nucleotide sequence: TGTGCCAGTAGTCCTAGCGGGAGGAAGGAGGGCAATGAGCAGTTCTTC. Amino acid sequence: CASSPSGRKEGNEQFF. The full variable domain, completed using reference TRBV19 and TRBJ2-1, is DGGITQSPKYLFRKEGQNVTLSCEQNLNHDAMYWYRQDPGQGLRLIYYSQIVNDFQKGDIAEGYSVSREKKESFPLTVTSAQKNPTAFYLCASSPSGRKEGNEQFFGPGTRLTVL.

Comment on this clone: With a far larger clone one base away, a read error is the likely cause. The chain combines TRBV5-4 with TRBJ1-2; D is possibly TRBD1 (5 bases). The length of the CDR3 is 14 residues. CDR1 is SGHNT and CDR2 is YYREEE in the germline V gene (reference sequence). The CDR3 sequence: CASSLQVGGYGCTF. CDR3 sequence (DNA): TGTGCCAGCAGCTTGCAGGTTGGGGGATACGGCTGCACCTTC.

The rearrangement links TRBV6-6 to TRBJ1-5; 12 positions match TRBD1. Germline-derived CDR1 and CDR2 are MNHNY and SVGAGI (reference sequence). This CDR3 has 16 amino acids. The trim removed 7 bases at V and 0 bases at J, leaving 4 bases unmatched. Here the CDR3 DNA reads TGTGCCAGCACGGGACAGGGGGCGGATAGCAATCAGCCCCAGCATTTT. It codes for CASTGQGADSNQPQHF.

The V call is TRBV15, the J call TRBJ2-1; D gene unclear. Germline lookup yields CDR1 LNHNV and CDR2 YYDKDF (reference sequence). The V and J ends lost 2 bases and 8 bases respectively, with 10 bases between them. The CDR3 covers 13 residues. The CDR3 protein is CATSRPSSDEQFF. For the CDR3, the DNA is TGTGCCACCAGCAGACCCTCTAGTGATGAGCAGTTCTTC.

J is TRBJ2-5 and V is TRBV11-2, with TRBD2 matching 7 bases. After removal of 1 base from V and 5 bases from J, the junction contained 1 base not matched to a gene. The CDR3 has 13 amino acids. CDR1 and CDR2 (germline): SGHAT, FQNNGV. The chain's CDR3 is CASSLGLAETQYF. DNA of the CDR3: TGTGCCAGCAGCTTAGGACTAGCTGAGACCCAGTACTTC.

This clone showed up just once. The rearrangement uses TRBV29-1 and TRBJ2-3; TRBD2 agrees at 14 bases. The V gene end was trimmed by 5 bases and the J gene end by 2 bases; junction bases not matched to a gene: 12. The CDR3 consists of 18 residues. Germline-derived CDR1 and CDR2 are SQVTM and ANQGSEA. The CDR3 DNA follows: TGCAGCGTTCGGACTAGCGGGAGGCCAGAATTTTCCACAGATACGCAGTATTTT. Its translation is CSVRTSGRPEFSTDTQYF.

This clone was detected only a few times. The chain combines TRBV28 with TRBJ1-1; D is undetermined. Germline V CDR1 and CDR2: MDHEN, SYDVKM. V was trimmed by 3 bases and J by 4 bases, leaving 9 bases between them. CDR3 length equals 13 residues. The CDR3 loop reads CASSLPAVTEAFF. The CDR3 DNA reads TGTGCCAGCAGTTTGCCAGCTGTCACTGAAGCTTTCTTT.

The rearrangement links TRBV27 to TRBJ1-1; D is unresolved. There are 16 residues in the CDR3. Trimming pared 2 bases from V and 1 base from J, leaving 14 bases between. Germline assignment: CDR1 MNHEY and CDR2 SMNVEV (reference sequence). CDR3 amino acids: CASSLGVGEWNTEAFF. In DNA, the CDR3 is TGTGCCAGCAGTTTAGGGGTTGGGGAGTGGAACACTGAAGCTTTCTTT.

CDR3 coding DNA: TGCGCCAGCAGTGTCGGGGGCGTGGGAGACGAGCAGTACTTC. This gives the protein CASSVGGVGDEQYF. The chain is built from TRBV10-2 and TRBJ2-7; D possibly matches TRBD1 or TRBD2 (6 bases each). The V end was cut by 4 bases, the J end by 5 bases, with 15 bases between. This CDR3 spans 14 amino acids. Germline V gene data show CDR1 as WSHSY and CDR2 as SAAADI.

The chain has TRBV5-8 and TRBJ2-2; TRBD1 aligns across 12 bases. The length of the CDR3 is 16 residues. From germline, CDR1 is SGHTS and CDR2 YDEGEE. Germline trimming cut 4 bases from V and 3 bases from J; bases unmatched to any gene: 4. CDR3 in amino acids: CASSQGTGGDTGELFF. The CDR3 DNA sequence: TGTGCCAGCAGCCAAGGGACAGGGGGCGACACCGGGGAGCTGTTTTTT.

V usage is TRBV29-1 and J usage is TRBJ1-1; 9 nucleotides match TRBD1. Germline CDR1 is SQVTM and CDR2 is ANQGSEA. The CDR3 has 13 residues. The J segment lost 5 bases and the V segment lost 7 bases, leaving 8 bases of the junction unmatched. CDR3 loop: CSASGTGFTEAFF. CDR3 in DNA: TGCAGCGCTTCCGGGACAGGGTTTACTGAAGCTTTCTTT.

This clone has a handful of counts. This rearrangement joins TRBV10-1 to TRBJ1-5; D unresolved. The CDR3 is made up of 18 amino acids. Germline CDR1 reads WNHNN; CDR2 reads SYGVQD (reference sequence). V was pared by 6 bases and J by 0 bases, with 21 bases between. The CDR3 is CASSHLTKPSYSNQPQHF. DNA of the CDR3: TGCGCCAGCAGCCATCTGACTAAGCCTTCGTATAGCAATCAGCCCCAGCATTTT.

The chain combines TRBV25-1 with TRBJ1-1, with 7 bases that match TRBD1. CDR1 is MGHDK and CDR2 is SYGVNS in the germline V gene. The J segment lost 1 base and the V segment lost 5 bases, leaving 10 bases of the junction unmatched. The length of the CDR3 is 16 residues. This chain's CDR3 is CASSIGDSGENTEAFF. The CDR3 DNA follows: TGTGCCAGCAGTATCGGGGACAGTGGAGAGAACACTGAAGCTTTCTTT.

This clone came up many times. This chain uses TRBV18 with TRBJ2-1; D might be TRBD1 or TRBD2, each matching 5 bases. The germline CDR1 and CDR2 sequences are KGHSH and LQKENI. This CDR3 is 17 amino acids long. V was pared by 3 bases and J by 4 bases, with 19 bases between. DNA for the CDR3: TGTGCCAGCTCACCGACTGCCGGGACGGCTCCTTACAATGAGCAGTTCTTC. It specifies CASSPTAGTAPYNEQFF. Full variable domain (outside the CDR3, taken from reference TRBV18 and TRBJ2-1): NAGVMQNPRHLVRRRGQEARLRCSPMKGHSHVYWYRQLPEEGLKFMVYLQKENIIDESGMPKERFSAEFPKEGPSILRIQQVVRGDSAAYFCASSPTAGTAPYNEQFFGPGTRLTVL.

Of note for this clone: The junction shows a germline mismatch at one end, possibly a read error. V gene TRBV6-1 combines with J gene TRBJ2-1; D not certain. The CDR3 contains 12 residues. Looked up from germline, CDR1 is MNHNS and CDR2 is SASEGT. For the CDR3, the DNA is TGTGCCAGCACCCCCACCCGGGCTAGTGGTATCTTC. It translates to CASTPTRASGIF.

The count of this clone is one. In DNA, the CDR3 is TGTGCCAGCAGCTTAGATGGCGGGAGTTGGTTTGGGACCCAGTACTTC. It encodes CASSLDGGSWFGTQYF. The chain uses TRBV7-3 and TRBJ2-5, with 7 bases identical to TRBD2. Losses at the gene ends were 2 bases for V and 7 bases for J; bases not matched to a gene: 13. The CDR3 is made up of 16 amino acids. Germline CDR1 SGHTA, CDR2 FQGTGA. Together with reference TRBV7-3 and TRBJ2-5, the CDR3 gives the full variable domain: GAGVSQTPSNKVTEKGKYVELRCDPISGHTALYWYRQSLGQGPEFLIYFQGTGAADDSGLPNDRFFAVRPEGSVSTLKIQRTERGDSAVYLCASSLDGGSWFGTQYFGPGTRLLVL.

The V call is TRBV5-4, the J call TRBJ2-1, with 13 positions matching TRBD2. The germline gives CDR1 SGHNT, CDR2 YYREEE (reference sequence). The CDR3 contains 17 residues. V lost 4 bases and J lost 0; bases outside the gene matches: 4. CDR3 sequence reads: CASSGGLAGSSYNEQFF. CDR3 nucleotides: TGTGCCAGCAGCGGGGGACTAGCGGGAAGCTCCTACAATGAGCAGTTCTTC.

The chain couples TRBV27 to TRBJ2-3; 10 bases line up with TRBD2. J lost 4 bases, V lost 5 bases, and 15 bases had no gene match. The CDR3 sequence is 18 residues long. Germline CDR1 is MNHEY and CDR2 is SMNVEV (reference sequence). Here the CDR3 reads CASSPPSGSEGKPDTQYF. CDR3 nucleotides: TGTGCCAGCAGTCCGCCTAGCGGGAGTGAAGGGAAGCCAGATACGCAGTATTTT.

The gene calls are TRBV9 and TRBJ1-3; a weak D match, TRBD1 (5 bases). Germline CDR1 is SGDLS and CDR2 is YYNGEE. V lost 1 base, J lost 0 bases, and 11 bases lay in between. This CDR3 is built from 16 residues. The CDR3 bases are TGTGCCAGCAGCGTAAGAGGGGATTACTCTGGAAACACCATATATTTT. The encoded protein is CASSVRGDYSGNTIYF.

Concerning this clone itself: A far larger clone is one nucleotide away, so this likely arose from a read error. The same CDR3 also results from other DNA sequences found in this sample. The J gene is TRBJ1-2, the V gene TRBV29-1, with D tentatively TRBD1 (6 bases). The CDR3 totals 12 residues. Germline CDR1 SQVTM, CDR2 ANQGSEA. In DNA, the CDR3 is TGTAGCGTTGGGACATCAAACTATGGCTACACCTTC. Translating it yields CSVGTSNYGYTF. The full variable domain, with the rest looked up from reference TRBV29-1 and TRBJ1-2, is SAVISQKPSRDICQRGTSLTIQCQVDSQVTMMFWYRQQPGQSLTLIATANQGSEATYESGFVIDKFPISRPNLTFSTLTVSNMSPEDSSIYLCSVGTSNYGYTFGSGTRLTVV.

This clone was seen ten or more times. V usage is TRBV18 and J usage is TRBJ2-7; maybe TRBD2 (6 bases). V gave up 3 bases and J gave up 0 bases, with 12 bases separating them. The CDR3 has 15 amino acids. Looked up from germline, CDR1 is KGHSH and CDR2 is LQKENI. As DNA, the CDR3 is TGTGCCAGCTCACCGGTAGCGGTTAGCTCCTACGAGCAGTACTTC. The encoded protein is CASSPVAVSSYEQYF.

The V and J genes are TRBV7-2 and TRBJ2-5; no clear D gene. Gene TRBJ2-7 matches the end of the DNA better, so the J call may be wrong. The CDR3 is made up of 12 amino acids. The V gene's germline CDR1 is SGHTA and CDR2 FQGNSA. Here the CDR3 DNA reads TGTGCCAGCAGCGTACCATCCTACGAGCAGTACTTC. The encoded protein is CASSVPSYEQYF.

As for this clone: This may come from a read error, since a much larger clone is one base off. This rearrangement joins TRBV7-3 to TRBJ2-3, with 10 bases matching TRBD2. With V trimmed by 4 bases and J by 4 bases, 2 bases remained unmatched. The CDR3 totals 14 residues. CDR1 SGHTA and CDR2 FQGTGA come from the germline V gene. CDR3 bases: TGTGCCAGCAGCTCCGGGACTAGCGCAGATACGCAGTATTTT. Protein sequence: CASSSGTSADTQYF.

The V gene is TRBV15, the J gene TRBJ2-1; D ambiguous. The germline V gene encodes CDR1 LNHNV and CDR2 YYDKDF (reference sequence). Trimming took off 7 bases at V and 0 bases at J, with 16 bases between the two ends. The CDR3 consists of 16 residues. The CDR3 loop is CATTNLWGSSYNEQFF. The CDR3 DNA sequence: TGTGCCACCACTAATTTATGGGGAAGCTCCTACAATGAGCAGTTCTTC.

About this clone itself: Additional DNA sequences in this sample encode the identical CDR3. The J gene is TRBJ1-4, the V gene TRBV28; D may be TRBD1 (6 bases). The length of the CDR3 is 15 residues. The V and J ends lost 7 bases and 8 bases respectively, with 20 bases between them. Per the germline V gene, CDR1 is MDHEN and CDR2 is SYDVKM. The CDR3 region has the DNA TGTGCCAGCATACGAGGAGGGGGGGAACGCGAAAAACTGTTTTTT. It translates to CASIRGGGEREKLFF.

This clone was counted between two and nine times. This chain joins TRBV7-2 and TRBJ1-2, with D maybe TRBD1 (6 bases). Trimming pared 0 bases from V and 3 bases from J, leaving 8 bases between. This CDR3 comprises 14 residues. The V gene's germline CDR1 is SGHTA and CDR2 FQGNSA. The CDR3, as DNA: TGTGCCAGCAGCTTAGCTACAGGGTACTATGGCTACACCTTC. Translation gives CASSLATGYYGYTF.

Only one count was recorded for this clone. One end of the junction does not line up with germline, which may come from a read error. The chain is built from TRBV7-2 and TRBJ2-7; 8 bases agree with TRBD2. CDR1 SGHTA and CDR2 FQGNSA come from the germline V gene. The CDR3 is 17 amino acids. DNA of the CDR3: TGTGCCAGCAGCTTAGAGGGGACTAGGACTACCTCCTCCGAGCAGTACTTC. Encoded protein: CASSLEGTRTTSSEQYF.